One and the same sample provided the 12 T cell receptor beta chains below, sequenced in a study of Graves' ophthalmopathy and Graves' hyperthyroidism. RNA transcripts provided the template for amplifying TCR beta CDR3 regions. Following a first-round RT-PCR that used HTBI primers, a second-round multiplex PCR was carried out. TCRdb ran MiXCR on the multiplex PCR reads and lists one entry per CDR3 protein. The sample carries about 700,000 distinct CDR3 sequences, over 40% recorded once. Sequenced material: peripheral blood. These receptor sequences come from an adult man with Graves' ophthalmopathy.

The rearrangement joins TRBV20-1 to TRBJ2-7; possible D gene TRBD1, 6 bases. Germline-derived CDR1 and CDR2 are DFQATT and SNEGSKA (reference sequence). The CDR3 is 14 amino acids. With 1 base removed from V and 1 base from J, the gap between germline ends came to 11 bases. In DNA form, the CDR3 reads TGCAGTGCTAGAGGGGAACAGGGATCCTACGAGCAGTACTTC. Residues: CSARGEQGSYEQYF.

To note about this clonotype: An end of the junction differs from the germline gene, which may be a read error. The chain has TRBV7-9 and TRBJ1-4; 7 bases are a match to TRBD1. CDR1 is SEHNR and CDR2 is FQNEAQ in the germline V gene (reference sequence). The CDR3 is made up of 17 amino acids. CDR3 amino acids: CASSQSRGQVLNKKLFF. CDR3 bases: TGCGCCAGCAGCCAAAGCCGCGGACAGGTGCTTAATAAAAAACTGTTTTTT.

This clonotype has more than one count but fewer than ten. This chain links TRBV7-9 with TRBJ2-7; D perhaps matches TRBD1 (6 bases). CDR3 length equals 15 residues. Germline lookup yields CDR1 SEHNR and CDR2 FQNEAQ (reference sequence). Between the trimmed V and J ends, which lost 5 bases and 0 bases, there was a span of 14 bases. In DNA form, the CDR3 reads TGTGCCAGCAGCCCACAGGGATTCCTCTCCTACGAGCAGTACTTC. It encodes CASSPQGFLSYEQYF.

V and J are TRBV6-5 and TRBJ2-2, with D possibly matching TRBD1 (6 bases). The CDR3 runs to 14 residues. Germline-derived CDR1 and CDR2 are MNHEY and SVGAGI. Trimming left V 5 bases short and J 6 bases short, with 13 bases between. DNA for the CDR3: TGTGCCAGCAGTCCAGCACAGGGTTCCGGGGAGCTGTTTTTT. Translating it yields CASSPAQGSGELFF.

The chain links TRBV10-3 to TRBJ1-6, with 7 bases that match TRBD1. The CDR3 covers 15 residues. Trimming took 10 bases from V and 9 from J; bases not matched to a gene: 15. The germline V gene encodes CDR1 ENHRY and CDR2 SYGVKD. The CDR3 DNA sequence: TGTGCCAGCAGATTTTACAGGGGAAGTGGTTCACCCCTCCACTTT. Translated: CASRFYRGSGSPLHF.

This clonotype was seen at least ten times. The rearrangement links TRBV10-3 to TRBJ1-5, with D uncertain. CDR3 length equals 14 residues. V shed 0 bases and J shed 4 bases, with 7 bases lying between them. Germline lookup yields CDR1 ENHRY and CDR2 SYGVKD. The CDR3 region has the DNA TGTGCCATCAGTGAGTCGAAGGCAAATCAGCCCCAGCATTTT. Encoded protein: CAISESKANQPQHF.

This clonotype showed up just a few times. The V call is TRBV10-3, the J call TRBJ2-5, with D perhaps TRBD2 (5 bases). Germline values: CDR1 ENHRY, CDR2 SYGVKD. Trimming pared 8 bases from V and 7 bases from J, leaving 8 bases between. CDR3 length equals 10 residues. CDR3 residues: CAIGGGTQYF. In nucleotides, the CDR3 is TGTGCCATCGGTGGAGGGACCCAGTACTTC.

This clonotype was counted only a few times. Germline is not matched at one junction end, which may reflect a read error. This chain links TRBV10-3 with TRBJ1-2; D not resolved. The CDR3 runs to 11 residues. Germline-derived CDR1 and CDR2 are ENHRY and SYGVKD. The CDR3 DNA is TGTGCCAGCAGTTACAACTATGGCTACACCTTC. It codes for CASSYNYGYTF.

In its sample, this clonotype was seen many times. The chain is built from TRBV6-5 and TRBJ2-7; D perhaps matches TRBD1 (6 bases). V shed 2 bases and J shed 3 bases, with 8 bases lying between them. In germline, CDR1 is MNHEY, CDR2 SVGAGI. This CDR3 has 13 residues. The CDR3 DNA follows: TGTGCCAGCAGTTACGGGGGCAGCTACGAGCAGTACTTC. Translating gives CASSYGGSYEQYF.

At least ten counts were recorded for this clonotype. V and J are TRBV11-3 and TRBJ2-5; possible D gene TRBD1, 7 bases. With 8 bases removed from V and 6 bases from J, the gap between germline ends came to 16 bases. The CDR3 consists of 13 residues. Germline-derived CDR1 and CDR2 are SGHNT and YENEEA. CDR3 coding DNA: TGTGCCAGCGCGGCAGGGGGGACGAAGACCCAGTACTTC. Its translation: CASAAGGTKTQYF.

Note on this clonotype: One junction end disagrees with the germline gene, perhaps due to a read error. The chain recombines TRBV10-3 with TRBJ2-6; TRBD1 matches 12 bases. Germline lookup yields CDR1 ENHRY and CDR2 SYGVKD. CDR3 size: 18 residues. The CDR3 reads CAIRDDTGTGGIYDTEAF. For the CDR3, the DNA is TGTGCCATCAGGGATGACACCGGGACAGGGGGCATTTATGACACTGAAGCTTTC.

The rearrangement links TRBV10-3 to TRBJ1-2; D gene ambiguous. V was trimmed by 0 bases and J by 10 bases, leaving 15 bases between them. In germline, CDR1 is ENHRY, CDR2 SYGVKD. CDR3 length: 14 amino acids. The DNA for the CDR3 is TGTGCCATCAGTGAGTCTTCGAGCGGGAGGTCCTACACCTTC. This encodes CAISESSSGRSYTF.